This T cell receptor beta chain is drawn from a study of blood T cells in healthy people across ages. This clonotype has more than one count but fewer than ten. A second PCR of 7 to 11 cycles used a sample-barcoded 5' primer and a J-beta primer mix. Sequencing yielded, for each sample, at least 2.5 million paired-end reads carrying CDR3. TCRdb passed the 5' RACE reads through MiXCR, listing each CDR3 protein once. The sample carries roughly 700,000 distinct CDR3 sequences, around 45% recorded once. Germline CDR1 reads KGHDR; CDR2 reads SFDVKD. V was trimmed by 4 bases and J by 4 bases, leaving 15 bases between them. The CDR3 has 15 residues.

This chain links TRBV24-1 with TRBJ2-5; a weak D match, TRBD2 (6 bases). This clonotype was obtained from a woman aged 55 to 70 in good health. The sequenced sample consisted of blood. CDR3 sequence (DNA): TGTGCCACCAGTGACCAGGACGGGAGATTAGAGACCCAGTACTTC. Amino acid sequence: CATSDQDGRLETQYF.